This T cell receptor beta chain emerged from a study of OX40 agonist ivuxolimab in advanced cancers. The overall study: Anti-PD-1, anti-PD-L1 or anti-CTLA-4 therapy given earlier was allowed, and approximately 40% had some.

Germline-derived CDR1 and CDR2 are WNHNN and SYGVQD (reference sequence). The CDR3 is 15 amino acids. The J segment lost 3 bases and the V segment lost 4 bases, leaving 5 bases of the junction unmatched. The data were produced by immunoSEQ multiplex PCR, yet TCRdb's version contains in-frame clones alone and is incomplete. The sample carries around 65,000 clones, 89% recorded once. The sequence came from an adult with an advanced solid tumor such as melanoma, head and neck, liver or kidney cancer. The chain uses TRBV10-1 and TRBJ2-2, with 7 positions matching TRBD2. The specimen comprised CD4+ or CD8+ T cells sorted from blood, sampled in a trial of the OX40 agonist ivuxolimab. CDR3 protein: CASSGSGLDTGELFF. The CDR3 DNA reads as TGCGCCAGCAGTGGTAGCGGGTTGGACACCGGGGAGCTGTTTTTT.